This T cell receptor (beta chain) was obtained from a study of cytomegalovirus exposure and HLA in healthy donors. Study details: Within the Caucasian-associated ancestry cluster were roughly 81% of the approximately 400 genotyped donors. The study's findings and limits: In vitro assays verified that a few CMV-associated chains recognized CMV antigens specifically. Among donors in an Asian-associated ancestry cluster, a later analysis reportedly found fewer N-insertions than the approximately 670-donor mean.

For this clone: The target antigen is unknown.

V lost 5 bases and J 0 bases, leaving 10 bases between the germline ends. Germline assignment: CDR1 MGHDK and CDR2 SYGVNS. The CDR3 extends over 14 amino acids. Use of 60 Vbeta and 13 Jbeta primers characterized the PCR. Clones were read by immunoSEQ multiplex PCR, and TCRdb kept only the in-frame ones, dropping some. The table includes some 200,000 clones, around 83% detected once. This sequence was found in a girl aged 10 to 17 in good health and CMV-seronegative. The sequencing input was PBMCs. V usage is TRBV25-1 and J usage is TRBJ2-5; TRBD2 is a possible D gene (5 bases). DNA for the CDR3: TGTGCCAGCAGTAATTTCGGGGACCAAGAGACCCAGTACTTC. This translates into CASSNFGDQETQYF.